This T cell receptor beta chain stems from a study of cytomegalovirus exposure and HLA in healthy donors. The PCR employed 60 Vbeta primers together with 13 Jbeta primers. Assay used: immunoSEQ multiplex PCR; TCRdb lists only in-frame clones, some missing. The sample includes about 59,000 clones, approximately 75% seen only once; the top ten take about 7%. Points on this clone: Its antigen is not identified.

Study-level findings and limits: The authors enumerated 150 to 200 TCR beta chains as linked to cytomegalovirus. The authors excluded some V segments, including TRBV6-2 and TRBV6-3, as indistinguishable. Sequencing artifact likely explains a cluster of highly shared sequence variants. Previously analyzed data showed that most TCR beta V segments were productive at a frequency of about 87% or about 30%.

Germline V gives CDR1 LGHNA, CDR2 YSLEER. Between the trimmed V and J ends, which lost 3 bases and 3 bases, there was a span of 18 bases. The CDR3 is made up of 17 amino acids. V gene TRBV4-3 combines with J gene TRBJ1-3; D is unclear. The sequenced material came from PBMCs. The TCR originated in a man younger than 45 in good health and CMV-seropositive. CDR3: CASSHSTRGSGGNTIYF. CDR3 coding DNA: TGCGCCAGCAGCCACTCCACCCGAGGGAGTGGTGGAAACACCATATATTTT.